One sample yielded the 23 T cell receptor beta chains listed below, sequenced in a study of Graves' ophthalmopathy and Graves' hyperthyroidism. Amplification from RNA transcripts yielded the TCR beta CDR3 regions. In the first round, RT-PCR was carried out with HTBI primers, and a multiplex PCR formed the second round. TCRdb fed the multiplex PCR reads into MiXCR, producing one record per CDR3 protein. The sample lists approximately 500,000 distinct CDR3 sequences; around 14% were seen once. Sequencing input: blood. Source of these receptors: a woman in her twenties or thirties with Graves' ophthalmopathy.

A note on this clonotype: A much larger clone differs by one base, so this may be a read error. The V call is TRBV19, the J call TRBJ1-5; no clear D. The V gene lost 7 bases and the J gene lost 2 bases, with 15 bases spanning the gap. CDR1 and CDR2 from the germline V gene are LNHDA and SQIVND (reference sequence). CDR3 length: 15 amino acids. The CDR3 region is CASNVVRAGNQPQHF. Here the CDR3 DNA reads TGTGCCAGTAATGTTGTCCGGGCAGGCAATCAGCCCCAGCATTTT.

This clonotype appeared many times. This sequence joins TRBV20-1 and TRBJ2-6; D is perhaps TRBD2 (5 bases). V was trimmed by 5 bases and J by 0 bases, leaving 8 bases between them. The germline CDR1 and CDR2 sequences are DFQATT and SNEGSKA (reference sequence). The CDR3 has 14 amino acids. In DNA form, the CDR3 reads TGCAGTGCTCGCCGGGGCTCTGGGGCCAACGTCCTGACTTTC. It translates to CSARRGSGANVLTF.

This clonotype has ten or more counts. The chain employs TRBV12-5 and TRBJ1-1; 7 bases align to TRBD1. With 5 bases clipped from V and 0 bases from J, the junction kept 3 bases outside the gene matches. Germline V CDR1 and CDR2: LGHNT, FRNRAP. This CDR3 contains 14 residues. The CDR3 is CASGPRGLNTEAFF. The CDR3 DNA follows: TGTGCTAGTGGTCCCAGGGGGTTGAACACTGAAGCTTTCTTT.

This chain joins TRBV20-1 and TRBJ1-5; tentative D call: TRBD1 (6 bases). From germline, CDR1 is DFQATT and CDR2 SNEGSKA (reference sequence). The V gene lost 3 bases and the J gene lost 6 bases, with 15 bases spanning the gap. There are 14 residues in the CDR3. The CDR3 region is CSARGAGGSQPQHF. CDR3 DNA sequence: TGCAGTGCTAGGGGGGCTGGGGGAAGTCAGCCCCAGCATTTT.

In this sample, this clonotype turned up many times. The chain uses TRBV12-3 or TRBV12-4 and TRBJ1-5; D might be TRBD1 (5 bases). This CDR3 is 13 amino acids long. The V end was cut by 5 bases, the J end by 5 bases, with 10 bases between. CDR3 nucleotides: TGTGCCAGCAGTGGACACCCCGATCAGCCCCAGCATTTT. The encoded protein is CASSGHPDQPQHF.

The CDR3 loop reads CASSSVETTEAFF. The DNA for the CDR3 is TGTGCCAGCAGCTCCGTAGAGACCACTGAAGCTTTCTTT. The genes are TRBV2 and TRBJ1-1; D is undetermined. CDR3 length: 13 residues. Trimming removed 6 bases from V and 4 bases from J, with 12 bases in between. Looked up from germline, CDR1 is SNHLY and CDR2 is FYNNEI. Together with reference TRBV2 and TRBJ1-1, the CDR3 gives the full variable domain: EPEVTQTPSHQVTQMGQEVILRCVPISNHLYFYWYRQILGQKVEFLVSFYNNEISEKSEIFDDQFSVERPDGSNFTLKIRSTKLEDSAMYFCASSSVETTEAFFGQGTRLTVV.

The V and J genes are TRBV27 and TRBJ1-6; 10 positions agree with TRBD1. V lost 6 bases and J lost 5; bases outside the gene matches: 4. This CDR3 contains 15 residues. CDR1 MNHEY and CDR2 SMNVEV come from the germline V gene (reference sequence). The CDR3 sequence: CASRDRGANNSPLHF. CDR3 nucleotides: TGTGCCAGCAGGGACAGGGGGGCCAATAATTCACCCCTCCACTTT.

This clonotype was counted only a few times. The chain recombines TRBV9 with TRBJ1-5; D is possibly TRBD1 (5 bases). V lost 5 bases to trimming and J lost 3 bases, with 15 bases between them. Germline V CDR1 and CDR2: SGDLS, YYNGEE. CDR3 length: 15 residues. Here the CDR3 reads CASSARGENNQPQHF. CDR3 DNA: TGTGCCAGCAGTGCGCGGGGGGAGAACAATCAGCCCCAGCATTTT.

To note about this clonotype: A much larger clone differs from this one at a single base, so this may be a read error. The rearrangement links TRBV12-3 or TRBV12-4 to TRBJ1-3; D call uncertain. The ends were cut back, 0 bases at V and 2 bases at J, with 2 bases in the middle. This CDR3 region has 13 residues. CDR3 DNA: TGTGCCAGCAGTTTAGCGACTGGAAACACCATATATTTT. The encoded protein is CASSLATGNTIYF.

This clonotype was detected many times. The V call is TRBV11-2, the J call TRBJ1-5; 9 nucleotides agree with TRBD1. V dropped 5 bases and J dropped 7; count of bases not matched to a gene: 6. From germline, CDR1 is SGHAT and CDR2 FQNNGV. This CDR3 comprises 14 residues. CDR3 sequence (DNA): TGTGCCAGCAGCCAGGACAGGGGCTCCCAGCCCCAGCATTTT. It specifies CASSQDRGSQPQHF.

The chain couples TRBV4-1 to TRBJ1-2; 9 bases fit TRBD1. From germline, CDR1 is MGHRA and CDR2 YSYEKL. CDR3 length equals 15 residues. V lost 5 bases and J lost 3; bases outside the gene matches: 7. CDR3 sequence: CASSFRTGEYYGYTF. Here the CDR3 DNA reads TGCGCCAGCAGCTTTCGGACAGGGGAGTACTATGGCTACACCTTC.

The chain combines TRBV6-1 with TRBJ1-2; D may be TRBD1 (6 bases). Germline CDR1 is MNHNS and CDR2 is SASEGT. This CDR3 contains 16 residues. V dropped 1 base and J dropped 7 bases, with 19 bases sitting between them. The CDR3 DNA sequence: TGTGCCAGCAGTGAAGTGTGGCAGGGGCCTCCGTTTGGCTACACCTTC. This codes for CASSEVWQGPPFGYTF.

This clonotype has ten or more counts. The gene calls are TRBV7-2 and TRBJ1-5, with D perhaps matching TRBD1 (5 bases). This CDR3 has 14 amino acids. Per germline, CDR1 SGHTA and CDR2 FQGNSA. Trimming cost V 5 bases and J 0 bases, with 8 bases left between them. CDR3 sequence: CASSDRLSNQPQHF. The CDR3 nucleotides are TGTGCCAGCAGCGACAGACTTAGCAATCAGCCCCAGCATTTT.

This clonotype occurred many times. This chain joins TRBV9 and TRBJ1-2, with D perhaps matching TRBD1 (6 bases). In germline, CDR1 is SGDLS, CDR2 YYNGEE. V was pared by 3 bases and J by 7 bases, with 13 bases between. The CDR3 covers 13 residues. The CDR3 loop is CASSASQGVGYTF. Written as DNA, the CDR3 is TGTGCCAGCAGCGCGTCACAGGGAGTTGGCTACACCTTC.

The genes are TRBV12-3 or TRBV12-4 and TRBJ2-7; the D call may be TRBD1 or TRBD2 (5 bases each). V lost 6 bases, J lost 4 bases, and 19 bases lay in between. CDR3 length: 15 amino acids. The CDR3 spells CASSPDLGDQYEQYF. The CDR3 DNA follows: TGTGCCAGCAGCCCCGATTTAGGGGACCAATACGAGCAGTACTTC.

This clonotype was found a few times. This chain joins TRBV14 and TRBJ2-7; TRBD1 might be the D (5 bases). This CDR3 contains 13 residues. The germline gives CDR1 SGHDN, CDR2 FVKESK. Trimming removed 7 bases at V and 1 base at J, with 11 bases between. This chain's CDR3 is CASKGRTSYEQYF. The DNA for the CDR3 is TGTGCCAGCAAAGGGCGGACATCCTACGAGCAGTACTTC.

Of note for this clonotype: Relative to the germline gene, one junction end is altered; a read error may explain this. The V and J genes are TRBV12-3 or TRBV12-4 and TRBJ1-1; 8 nucleotides agree with TRBD1. The CDR3 consists of 14 residues. CDR3 amino acids: CASTPTGENTEAFF. In DNA form, the CDR3 reads TGTGCCAGCACCCCGACAGGGGAGAACACTGAAGCTTTTTTT.

The chain recombines TRBV30 with TRBJ2-5; no firm D call. Trimming stripped 4 bases from V and 2 bases from J, with 11 bases between. CDR1 and CDR2 (germline): GTSNPN, SVGIG (reference sequence). The CDR3 runs to 13 residues. The CDR3 is CAWTRGYQETQYF. DNA for the CDR3: TGTGCCTGGACTCGAGGATATCAAGAGACCCAGTACTTC.

This clonotype was detected many times. Its ends do not fully match the called genes, so a read error is possible. The rearrangement uses TRBV28 and TRBJ2-2, with D perhaps TRBD2 (5 bases). The CDR3 is made up of 12 amino acids. Per the germline V gene, CDR1 is MDHEN and CDR2 is SYDVKM. The CDR3 DNA follows: TGCGCGGGCTCAGGGAACACCGGGGAGCTGTTTTTT. This encodes CAGSGNTGELFF.

J is TRBJ1-6 and V is TRBV29-1; 8 positions agree with TRBD1. This CDR3 has 14 amino acids. With V trimmed by 0 bases and J by 7 bases, 2 bases remained unmatched. Looked up from germline, CDR1 is SQVTM and CDR2 is ANQGSEA. Written as DNA, the CDR3 is TGCAGCGTTGAAGAGGACAGGGCCAATTCACCCCTCCACTTT. Translating it yields CSVEEDRANSPLHF.

This clonotype was observed many times. Since a much larger clone is just one base distant, this may be a read error. V is TRBV30 and J is TRBJ1-2; 10 bases align to TRBD1. With 5 bases clipped from V and 1 base from J, the junction kept 10 bases outside the gene matches. The CDR3 totals 16 residues. Germline V gene sequence: CDR1 GTSNPN, CDR2 SVGIG (reference sequence). The CDR3 loop is CAWGAGQGGGNYGYTF. The CDR3 DNA reads TGTGCCTGGGGTGCTGGACAGGGGGGAGGTAACTATGGCTACACCTTC.

This clonotype appeared a few times. A clone one base away is much larger, so this may be a read error. Here the CDR3 omits its conserved ending phenylalanine or tryptophan, so a read error is the likely source. The chain joins TRBV12-3 or TRBV12-4 to TRBJ1-2, with 9 positions matching TRBD1. Trimming at V came to 2 bases and at J to 7 bases, leaving 2 bases not matched to a gene. CDR3 length: 13 residues. The chain's CDR3 is CASSLRDRAGYTY. CDR3 sequence (DNA): TGTGCCAGCAGTTTACGGGACAGGGCTGGCTACACCTAC.

J is TRBJ1-2 and V is TRBV9, with TRBD1 matching over 8 bases. CDR1 and CDR2 (germline): SGDLS, YYNGEE. This CDR3 has 16 residues. V shed 6 bases, J shed 5 bases, and the junction held 15 bases outside the gene matches. This CDR3 is CASKAPAGGEGYGYTF. The DNA of the CDR3 is TGTGCCAGCAAGGCTCCCGCAGGGGGCGAGGGTTATGGCTACACCTTC. Complete variable domain (other parts from reference TRBV9 and TRBJ1-2): DSGVTQTPKHLITATGQRVTLRCSPRSGDLSVYWYQQSLDQGLQFLIQYYNGEERAKGNILERFSAQQFPDLHSELNLSSLELGDSALYFCASKAPAGGEGYGYTFGSGTRLTVV.